The rows below give T cell receptor beta chains drawn from one sample of a study of CD4 T cells in relation to SARS-CoV-2 and coronaviruses. Using immunoSEQ multiplex PCR, the repertoire was profiled, and TCRdb retains in-frame clones only, with some absent. There are some 16,000 clones in the sample; about 82% occur only once, and roughly two fifths lies in the top ten. The antigens of these receptors remain unknown. The specimen sequenced was CD4+ T cells from PBMCs, cultured in vitro. The receptor source for this set is a human donor in good health. The CDR3 runs from the conserved cysteine through the conserved F or W. A D gene is named only where the DNA matches it firmly. Not all rows give a size; the values are once, few, many and, for expanded clones, a class.

>-|TRBJ2-1|-|TRBV3-1/TRBV3-2
TGTGCCAGCAGCGCGCGGAGCTCCTACAATGAGCAGTTCTTC
CASSARSSYNEQFF
>TRBD1|TRBJ1-1|-|TRBV24-1
TGTGCCACCTCGGGACAGACGGCCACTGAAGCTTTCTTT
CATSGQTATEAFF
>-|TRBJ1-4|-|TRBV18
TGTGCCAGCTCACCACGGCCAGGATTAGATGAAAAACTGTTTTTT
CASSPRPGLDEKLFF
>-|TRBJ2-6|-|TRBV7-5
TGTGCCAGAAGCTTTGTTGAACTCTCTGGGGCCAACGTCCTGACTTTC
CARSFVELSGANVLTF
>TRBD2|TRBJ2-5|-|TRBV7-7
TGTGCCAGCAGCACAACCGGGACTAGGGATGAGACCCAGTACTTC
CASSTTGTRDETQYF
>TRBD1|TRBJ1-1|-|TRBV12-3/TRBV12-4
TGTGCCAGCAGTCCAGGGGGGAGAGCTTTCTTT
CASSPGGRAFF
>-|TRBJ2-2|-|TRBV28
TGTGCCGCCCTGGGACAACAGAACACCGGGGAGCTGTTTTTT
CAALGQQNTGELFF
>-|TRBJ1-1|-|TRBV3-1/TRBV3-2
TGTGCCAGCAGCCAGGCGGGGGGTCGGACTGAAGCTTTCTTT
CASSQAGGRTEAFF
>TRBD1|TRBJ1-1|-|TRBV2
TGTGCCAGCAGTGAAGGTGGGACAGGGGGACCGAACACTGAAGCTTTCTTT
CASSEGGTGGPNTEAFF
>-|TRBJ2-3|-|TRBV18
TGTGCCAGCTCACCTTCCGGTAGCGTGGGAGATACGCAGTATTTT
CASSPSGSVGDTQYF
>-|TRBJ1-5|-|TRBV10-3
TGTGCCATCAGTGTCGCGGGAGGAAGTGACAATCAGCCCCAGCATTTT
CAISVAGGSDNQPQHF
>-|TRBJ2-7|-|TRBV6-2/TRBV6-3
TGTGCCAGCAGTTATAGGTACCGGGACCCAGATGACTACGAGCAGTACTTC
CASSYRYRDPDDYEQYF
>-|TRBJ1-6|medium-sized|TRBV7-2
TGTGCCAGCAGCTTATCACAGCTAAATAATTCACCCCTCCACTTT
CASSLSQLNNSPLHF
>-|TRBJ1-5|few|TRBV2
TGTGCCAGCAGTGATGGGTATCAGCCCCAGCATTTT
CASSDGYQPQHF
>-|TRBJ1-3|-|TRBV18
TGTGCCAGCTCACCATACGCTACCTCTGGAAACACCATATATTTT
CASSPYATSGNTIYF
>-|TRBJ1-1|-|TRBV19
TGTGCCAGTAGTATAGACAGGGCAGAAGCTTTCTTT
CASSIDRAEAFF
>-|TRBJ2-5|-|TRBV5-4
TGTGCCAGCAGCTTGTCCTGGGGTGAGGAGACCCAGTACTTC
CASSLSWGEETQYF
>TRBD2|TRBJ2-1|-|TRBV18
TGTGCCAGCTCACCGGGACTAGCGGGAGTAAGGTCCTACAATGAGCAGTTCTTC
CASSPGLAGVRSYNEQFF
>-|TRBJ2-5|-|TRBV6-2/TRBV6-3
TGTGCCAGCAGTTCGCGGACCCAGTACTTC
CASSSRTQYF
>-|TRBJ2-2|-|TRBV7-8
TGTGCCAGCAGCTCCACAGGGACCGGGGAGCTGTTTTTT
CASSSTGTGELFF
>-|TRBJ1-1|-|TRBV12-3/TRBV12-4
TGTGCCAGCACCCCAGGGATCACTGAAGCTTTCTTT
CASTPGITEAFF
>TRBD1|TRBJ1-6|-|TRBV27
TGTGCCAGCACCTGGGGACAGCTCTATAATTCACCCCTCCACTTT
CASTWGQLYNSPLHF
>-|TRBJ2-5|once|TRBV24-1
TGTGCCACCAGTTTTGGTCAGGAGACCCAGTACTTC
CATSFGQETQYF
>-|TRBJ2-2|-|TRBV5-1
TGCGCCAGCAGCTTGGCCAGGGCGAACACCGGGGAGCTGTTTTTT
CASSLARANTGELFF
>TRBD2|TRBJ2-1|-|TRBV5-4
TGTGCCAGCAGCCCCACTAGCGGACTAAGGGGTGAGCAGTTCTTC
CASSPTSGLRGEQFF
>-|TRBJ2-1|few|TRBV11-2
TGTGCCAGCAGCTCGCACCCCATCGTAGGTCGGTTCTTCTACAATGAGCAGTTCTTC
CASSSHPIVGRFFYNEQFF
>-|TRBJ2-1|-|TRBV6-5
TGTGCCAGCACTACACCTGGGGGGAGTGAGCAGTTCTTC
CASTTPGGSEQFF
>TRBD1|TRBJ1-1|-|TRBV28
TGTGCCAGCAGTACGGGACAGGGTGAGAACACTGAAGCTTTCTTT
CASSTGQGENTEAFF
>-|TRBJ2-7|-|TRBV6-5
TGTGCCAGCAGTTACGTCCAGGGCTTCTCCTACGAGCAGTACTTC
CASSYVQGFSYEQYF
>TRBD1|TRBJ2-7|once|TRBV18
TGTGCCAGCTCACCACCGGACAGGAGCTCCTACGAGCAGTACTTC
CASSPPDRSSYEQYF
>TRBD2|TRBJ2-1|-|TRBV5-1
TGCGCCAGCAGCTCCACTAGCGGCGATTACAATGAGCAGTTCTTC
CASSSTSGDYNEQFF
>-|TRBJ1-5|-|TRBV24-1
TGTGCCACCAGGGCAGGCAATAGCAATCAGCCCCAGCATTTT
CATRAGNSNQPQHF
>TRBD1|TRBJ1-6|few|TRBV6-6
TGTGCCAGCACCCAAAAGGGGGCGAATTCACCCCTCCACTTT
CASTQKGANSPLHF
>-|TRBJ1-1|-|TRBV6-6
TGTGCCAGCAGTTCTGCCTCCTCTGAAGCTTTCTTT
CASSSASSEAFF
>-|TRBJ1-4|few|TRBV7-9
TGTGCCAGCAGCACCCTGGTCAATTCTAATGAAAAACTGTTTTTT
CASSTLVNSNEKLFF
>-|TRBJ2-1|-|TRBV24-1
TGTGCCACCAGTGTAGAGGGCTCCTACAATGAGCAGTTCTTC
CATSVEGSYNEQFF
>-|TRBJ2-1|once|TRBV28
TGTGCCAGCCAACCAACCCTCACCGATGAGCAGTTCTTC
CASQPTLTDEQFF
>-|TRBJ2-2|-|TRBV7-2
TGTGCCAGCAGCTTATTGCCTCCGGGCACCGGGGAGCTGTTTTTT
CASSLLPPGTGELFF
>-|TRBJ1-6|-|TRBV28
TGTGCCAGCAGGCGACCCGGGAACATGGTTTCACCCCTCCACTTT
CASRRPGNMVSPLHF
>TRBD1|TRBJ2-3|-|TRBV7-2
TGTGCCAGCAGCATGCGTACAGGGGCGGATACGCAGTATTTT
CASSMRTGADTQYF
>-|TRBJ1-1|-|TRBV6-6
TGTGCCAGCACCGGACTGGGAGAAGCTTTCTTT
CASTGLGEAFF
>-|TRBJ2-7|-|TRBV28
TGTGCCAGCAGTTTTGGAGGGTCCGAGCAGTACTTC
CASSFGGSEQYF
>TRBD2|TRBJ2-1|-|TRBV6-4
TGTGCCAGCAGTGTGACTAGCGGGAGGACTCATGAGCAGTTCTTC
CASSVTSGRTHEQFF
>-|TRBJ1-5|-|TRBV28
TGTGCCAGCAGCTCGAGGGGGGGCGAGCCCCAGCATTTT
CASSSRGGEPQHF
>-|TRBJ1-4|once|TRBV6-5
TGTGCCAGCAGTTACGATACAGGGATGGGTGAAAAACTGTTTTTT
CASSYDTGMGEKLFF